A single sample gave rise to the 16 T cell receptor beta chains below, sequenced in a study of T cell repertoires in cytomegalovirus infection. For these TCRs, the target antigens are not known. TCRdb used MiXCR to reprocess the reads, holding one entry per CDR3 protein. The sample holds about 310,000 distinct CDR3 sequences, around 25% seen once. This specimen was cultured PBMCs, taken from culture after CMV antigen stimulation. The receptors originated from a human donor in good health (CMV status not recorded). Some clones in this sample may be carry-over from other donors' samples.

The chain recombines TRBV7-9 with TRBJ1-2; D gene unclear. Germline V gene data show CDR1 as SEHNR and CDR2 as FQNEAQ (reference sequence). Between the trimmed V and J ends, which lost 6 bases and 0 bases, there was a span of 17 bases. CDR3 length: 16 residues. The CDR3 spells CASRRNRADSNYGYTF. The CDR3 DNA sequence: TGTGCCAGCAGGAGGAACCGGGCCGACTCTAACTATGGCTACACCTTC.

The CDR3 is CASSSSVAEQYF. For the CDR3, the DNA is TGTGCCAGCAGCTCGTCCGTCGCGGAGCAGTACTTC. This chain joins TRBV6-5 and TRBJ2-7; no clear D. Germline CDR1 reads MNHEY; CDR2 reads SVGAGI. The CDR3 covers 12 residues. With 6 bases removed from V and 7 bases from J, the gap between germline ends came to 13 bases.

This chain joins TRBV6-5 and TRBJ1-3, with TRBD1 matching over 8 bases. The V and J ends lost 6 bases and 1 base, in that order; junction bases with no gene match: 11. This CDR3 has 17 residues. The germline CDR1 and CDR2 sequences are MNHEY and SVGAGI. The CDR3 sequence is CASSTPTGATSGNTIYF. CDR3 coding DNA: TGTGCCAGCAGCACTCCGACAGGGGCAACATCTGGAAACACCATATATTTT.

This clonotype was detected many times. The chain carries TRBV19 and TRBJ1-2; the D gene is possibly TRBD1 (6 bases). Germline lookup yields CDR1 LNHDA and CDR2 SQIVND (reference sequence). This CDR3 spans 17 amino acids. With 0 bases removed from V and 7 bases from J, the gap between germline ends came to 21 bases. The CDR3 DNA reads TGTGCCAGTAGTATAGACGGATCCGGGGGCAGGAGGATTGGCTACACCTTC. This translates into CASSIDGSGGRRIGYTF.

This clonotype occurred once. The chain couples TRBV2 to TRBJ2-4; D is uncertain. V shed 6 bases and J shed 0 bases, with 9 bases lying between them. Germline CDR1 reads SNHLY; CDR2 reads FYNNEI. The CDR3 consists of 14 residues. In nucleotides, the CDR3 is TGTGCCAGCAGGGCAAACCTAGCCAAAAACATTCAGTACTTC. It specifies CASRANLAKNIQYF.

V and J are TRBV29-1 and TRBJ2-2, with D possibly being TRBD1 (5 bases). Trimming took off 6 bases at V and 3 bases at J, with 14 bases between the two ends. CDR3 size: 14 residues. The germline V gene has CDR1 SQVTM and CDR2 ANQGSEA. The DNA for the CDR3 is TGCAGCGTCCCAGGGTTCCTCGACACCGGGGAGCTGTTTTTT. As protein: CSVPGFLDTGELFF.

The V and J genes are TRBV12-3 or TRBV12-4 and TRBJ2-2; 8 bases match TRBD2. The CDR3 covers 17 residues. V trimming: 8 bases; J trimming: 5 bases; junction bases outside the gene matches: 16. Here the CDR3 reads CASRSGLSGGSTGELFF. For the CDR3, the DNA is TGTGCCAGCCGATCAGGGCTTTCGGGAGGGTCAACCGGGGAGCTGTTTTTT.

This clonotype was recorded many times. V is TRBV7-2 and J is TRBJ2-7, with D perhaps TRBD1 or TRBD2 (5 bases each). The CDR3 is made up of 14 amino acids. Germline CDR1 and CDR2: SGHTA and FQGNSA. V lost 3 bases to trimming and J lost 2 bases, with 11 bases between them. CDR3 bases: TGTGCCAGCAGCTTCAGAGGGGTAACCTACGAGCAGTACTTC. Encoded protein: CASSFRGVTYEQYF.

This clonotype was picked up a small number of times. At one of its ends the junction is not consistent with the germline gene, which may arise from a read error. The chain uses TRBV5-6 and TRBJ2-4; 12 bases fit TRBD2. The V gene's germline CDR1 is SGHDT and CDR2 YYEEEE. The CDR3 consists of 12 residues. The DNA for the CDR3 is TGTGCCAGCAGCTTGGGAGGACTAGCGGGACACTTC. This sequence encodes CASSLGGLAGHF.

This clonotype showed up many times. V and J are TRBV7-2 and TRBJ2-7; TRBD2 might be the D (6 bases). From germline, CDR1 is SGHTA and CDR2 FQGNSA. CDR3 size: 14 residues. V was pared by 6 bases and J by 3 bases, with 15 bases between. CDR3 sequence (DNA): TGTGCCAGCAGATCAGCCGCGGGAAACTACGAGCAGTACTTC. It codes for CASRSAAGNYEQYF.

There are many counts of this clonotype. This chain uses TRBV7-8 with TRBJ1-5, with 9 bases fitting TRBD1. After removal of 4 bases from V and 3 bases from J, the junction contained 7 bases not matched to a gene. Germline V gives CDR1 SGHVS, CDR2 FQNEAQ. The CDR3 extends over 16 amino acids. This CDR3 is CASSSGQGTYNQPQHF. The CDR3 bases are TGTGCCAGCAGCTCCGGACAGGGGACTTACAATCAGCCCCAGCATTTT.

This clonotype was seen ten or more times. This chain connects TRBV7-2 to TRBJ1-6; D gene unclear. Looked up from germline, CDR1 is SGHTA and CDR2 is FQGNSA. Trimming stripped 5 bases from V and 7 bases from J, with 15 bases between. The CDR3 covers 15 residues. This chain's CDR3 is CASSKAGSENSPLHF. The CDR3 DNA follows: TGTGCCAGCAGCAAGGCCGGGTCTGAGAATTCACCCCTCCACTTT.

This clonotype was seen ten or more times. The rearrangement uses TRBV7-2 and TRBJ1-2, with 9 bases aligning to TRBD1. The CDR3 covers 14 residues. V dropped 5 bases and J dropped 11; count of bases not matched to a gene: 12. The germline gives CDR1 SGHTA, CDR2 FQGNSA. In nucleotides, the CDR3 is TGTGCCAGCAGCCTCGGACAGGGGTCGGGTAGTTACACCTTC. It is translated as CASSLGQGSGSYTF.

This clonotype was detected ten times or more. The chain employs TRBV7-6 and TRBJ2-7; either TRBD1 or TRBD2 may fit D (5 bases each). Germline CDR1 reads SGHVS; CDR2 reads FNYEAQ. The V end was cut by 1 base, the J end by 1 base, with 11 bases between. The CDR3 runs to 15 residues. The CDR3, as DNA: TGTGCCAGCAGCTTAGAGGGAGACAGTTCCTACGAGCAGTACTTC. Its translation is CASSLEGDSSYEQYF.

This clonotype has just a few counts. The gene calls are TRBV5-4 and TRBJ2-1, with 7 bases aligning to TRBD2. Germline V lookup: CDR1 SGHNT, CDR2 YYREEE (reference sequence). The CDR3 runs to 15 residues. J was trimmed by 7 bases and V by 5 bases; bases with no gene match: 12. The CDR3 bases are TGTGCCAGCAGATTAGCGGGCCTCTTATGGAATGAGCAGTTCTTC. Translation gives CASRLAGLLWNEQFF.

This clonotype was seen a few times. The chain has TRBV6-5 and TRBJ2-7; D not certain. The CDR3 extends over 13 amino acids. The V end lost 0 bases, the J end lost 2 bases, and 5 bases lay between the germline ends. Germline V gene sequence: CDR1 MNHEY, CDR2 SVGAGI. The CDR3 DNA sequence: TGTGCCAGCAGTTACTCTAAGGCCTACGAGCAGTACTTC. Translated, it gives CASSYSKAYEQYF.